These 14 T cell receptor beta chains came from one sample sequenced in a study of CD4 T cells in relation to SARS-CoV-2 and coronaviruses (dated by TCRdb to the early 2020s). For these receptors, no antigen is known. The library was made by the immunoSEQ multiplex PCR assay. Held by TCRdb, this immuneACCESS table contains in-frame sequences only and omits some clones. Under half of the omission traces to an unresolved V gene where checked; the cause of the rest is unknown. Here the sample has 20,000 to 25,000 clones; about 70% occur a single time. Around 11% of the sample comes from the top ten. CD4+ T cells from unexposed donors were collected before the COVID-19 pandemic (2011-2018). Following 10 days of culture, the EasySep CD4+ T cell isolation kit was used to isolate CD4+ T cells. Sequenced material: CD4+ T cells from PBMCs, cultured in vitro. These TCRs come from a human donor in good health.

V and J are TRBV19 and TRBJ1-2; possible D gene TRBD1, 6 bases. Germline loops: CDR1 LNHDA, CDR2 SQIVND (reference sequence). The CDR3 has 15 amino acids. The V and J ends lost 3 bases and 6 bases respectively, with 17 bases between them. The DNA of the CDR3 is TGTGCCAGTAGTATCCTACAGGGAAAAGGTCATGGCTACACCTTC. Encoded protein: CASSILQGKGHGYTF.

The chain joins TRBV6-5 to TRBJ2-5, with unresolved D. Trimming removed 2 bases at V and 7 bases at J, with 5 bases between. Germline values: CDR1 MNHEY, CDR2 SVGAGI. CDR3 size: 11 residues. In DNA, the CDR3 is TGTGCCAGCAGTTACGGGGTGACCCAGTACTTC. Its translation: CASSYGVTQYF.

The J gene is TRBJ2-7, the V gene TRBV6-5, with D possibly matching TRBD1 (6 bases). Trimming stripped 0 bases from V and 7 bases from J, with 19 bases between. The V gene's germline CDR1 is MNHEY and CDR2 SVGAGI. The CDR3 spans 16 residues. The CDR3 reads CASSYSQGMDLWEQYF. As DNA, the CDR3 is TGTGCCAGCAGTTACTCCCAGGGGATGGACCTCTGGGAGCAGTACTTC.

A few counts support this clone. The V and J genes are TRBV10-2 and TRBJ2-1, with unresolved D. CDR1 WSHSY and CDR2 SAAADI come from the germline V gene. Trimming shortened V by 5 bases and J by 9 bases, and 8 bases separated the two germline ends. The CDR3 has 11 amino acids. Written as DNA, the CDR3 is TGCGCCAGCAGTCATTCGATTGAGCAGTTCTTC. This gives the protein CASSHSIEQFF.

The chain employs TRBV12-2 and TRBJ1-3; the tabulated D call, TRBD1, remains unverified against the DNA. TRBV12-2 is described as a pseudogene. The CDR3 is made up of 17 amino acids. CDR3 in DNA: TGTGCAAGTCGCCTCTCCAGGGGGCGGAAGTCCGGAAACACCATATATTTT. Protein sequence: CASRLSRGRKSGNTIYF.

The CDR3 sequence: CASSFLAPQAYEQYF. The CDR3 nucleotides are TGTGCCAGCAGTTTTCTAGCGCCGCAAGCCTACGAGCAGTACTTC. This chain connects TRBV6-2 or TRBV6-3 to TRBJ2-7, with D possibly matching TRBD2 (6 bases). Trimming left V 4 bases short and J 2 bases short, with 15 bases between. Germline V gene sequence: CDR1 MNHEY, CDR2 SVGEGT. The CDR3 totals 15 residues.

This rearrangement joins TRBV24-1 to TRBJ1-2; D gene unclear. This CDR3 is 12 amino acids long. In germline, CDR1 is KGHDR, CDR2 SFDVKD. V lost 0 bases to trimming and J lost 10 bases, with 8 bases between them. The CDR3 here is CATSDLTGDYTF. In DNA form, the CDR3 reads TGTGCCACCAGTGATTTGACCGGAGACTACACCTTC.

This chain joins TRBV7-8 and TRBJ1-5, with D uncertain. From germline, CDR1 is SGHVS and CDR2 FQNEAQ. There are 16 residues in the CDR3. V was cut by 2 bases and J by 3 bases, with 14 bases left in between. In DNA, the CDR3 is TGTGCCAGCAGCTTATTTTCCAGCGAAGACAATCAGCCCCAGCATTTT. Protein: CASSLFSSEDNQPQHF.

J is TRBJ2-1 and V is TRBV24-1; a possible D gene is TRBD2 (5 bases). V lost 2 bases and J lost 3, with 13 bases in between. Germline loops: CDR1 KGHDR, CDR2 SFDVKD. The length of the CDR3 is 16 residues. CDR3 in DNA: TGTGCCACCAGTGATTCTGTGGGAGTGATCTACAATGAGCAGTTCTTC. As protein: CATSDSVGVIYNEQFF.

This chain links TRBV6-1 with TRBJ2-7; D ambiguous. Germline-derived CDR1 and CDR2 are MNHNS and SASEGT. The CDR3 has 14 amino acids. Trimming took off 0 bases at V and 0 bases at J, with 6 bases between the two ends. The CDR3 sequence: CASSEAGGSYEQYF. CDR3 sequence (DNA): TGTGCCAGCAGTGAAGCTGGCGGCTCCTACGAGCAGTACTTC.

V usage is TRBV7-3 and J usage is TRBJ2-1; D is possibly TRBD2 (6 bases). The CDR3 is made up of 15 amino acids. The V end was cut by 2 bases, the J end by 1 base, with 9 bases between. The germline V gene encodes CDR1 SGHTA and CDR2 FQGTGA. The CDR3 DNA sequence: TGTGCCAGCAGCTTAGGGGCGGGGTCCTACAATGAGCAGTTCTTC. Translation: CASSLGAGSYNEQFF.

CDR3 in DNA: TGTGCCAGCAGCCCTCTAGTAGGCTCCTACAATGAGCAGTTCTTC. As protein: CASSPLVGSYNEQFF. The rearrangement joins TRBV7-8 to TRBJ2-1; D ambiguous. CDR1 and CDR2 (germline): SGHVS, FQNEAQ. Trimming took 5 bases from V and 0 from J, leaving 11 bases between them. The CDR3 runs 15 residues.

This chain connects TRBV5-4 to TRBJ2-1; D remains ambiguous. Trimming cost V 0 bases and J 6 bases, with 1 base left between them. The CDR3 contains 11 residues. Germline values: CDR1 SGHNT, CDR2 YYREEE (reference sequence). Here the CDR3 DNA reads TGTGCCAGCAGCTTGGCCAATGAGCAGTTCTTC. The encoded protein is CASSLANEQFF.

The V and J genes are TRBV7-3 and TRBJ2-1, with D possibly called TRBD1 or TRBD2 (5 bases each). The V end was cut by 5 bases, the J end by 7 bases, with 9 bases between. The CDR3 contains 12 residues. CDR1 is SGHTA and CDR2 is FQGTGA in the germline V gene. The CDR3 DNA follows: TGTGCCAGCAGCCCTGGGGGAAATGAGCAGTTCTTC. It translates to CASSPGGNEQFF. Filled out from reference TRBV7-3 and TRBJ2-1, the complete variable domain reads GAGVSQTPSNKVTEKGKYVELRCDPISGHTALYWYRQSLGQGPEFLIYFQGTGAADDSGLPNDRFFAVRPEGSVSTLKIQRTERGDSAVYLCASSPGGNEQFFGPGTRLTVL.